The entry below describes one T cell receptor beta chain. In germline, CDR1 is MNHEY, CDR2 SMNVEV (reference sequence). The V and J ends lost 6 bases and 0 bases respectively, with 15 bases between them. The CDR3 sequence is 15 residues long. Participants were aged 18 to 89 years, lived in under 25 US areas, and enrolled virtually. Cohort allocation depended upon clinical history that participants reported. The repertoire was sequenced with immunoSEQ multiplex PCR; TCRdb's copy has only in-frame clones and lacks some. The repertoire has around 250,000 clones, 70% to 90% of them found once; the top ten carry less than 0.9%. The data derive from a study of blood T cell repertoires in COVID-19. The wider study: Donors in the United States, Italy and Spain gave samples during acute or convalescent COVID-19. From T cells, B-cell-depleted T cells, or PBMCs came the material, which was cDNA or gDNA.

Sequencing was carried out using PBMCs or T cells enriched from blood (not recorded which). The clonotype originates from a man between 50 and 59 years old who had been exposed to COVID-19. The rearrangement links TRBV27 to TRBJ2-7; a possible D gene is TRBD2 (6 bases). The CDR3 here is CASSAPPGDSYEQYV. The DNA for the CDR3 is TGTGCCAGCAGCGCGCCCCCGGGAGACTCCTACGAGCAGTACGTC.